The 19 T cell receptor beta chains presented below share a single source sample, sequenced in a study of blood T cell repertoires in COVID-19. Measured with immunoSEQ multiplex PCR; TCRdb has only the in-frame clones, and not every one. The sample has more than 200,000 clones, about 85% seen once. Sequenced input: peripheral blood. The origin of the receptors is a woman of 80 years or more with acute or convalescent COVID-19.

This clone was seen once. The chain uses TRBV9 and TRBJ1-1; D uncertain. The V gene lost 4 bases and the J gene lost 1 base, with 17 bases spanning the gap. The length of the CDR3 is 16 residues. Germline CDR1 and CDR2: SGDLS and YYNGEE. DNA of the CDR3: TGTGCCAGCAGCCCCGATCTAGGTGCAACGAACACTGAAGCTTTCTTT. Its protein product is CASSPDLGATNTEAFF.

The CDR3 region is CASSDSRTGVSNTEAFF. The CDR3 bases are TGTGCCAGCAGTGATTCCCGGACAGGGGTTTCGAACACTGAAGCTTTCTTT. The rearrangement uses TRBV25-1 and TRBJ1-1, with TRBD1 identical over 9 bases. Germline V gene sequence: CDR1 MGHDK, CDR2 SYGVNS. V was pared by 3 bases and J by 1 base, with 9 bases of the junction left unmatched. The CDR3 is 17 residues long.

This clone was seen a handful of times. The rearrangement joins TRBV2 to TRBJ1-1, with 8 nucleotides matching TRBD1. Germline CDR1 and CDR2: SNHLY and FYNNEI. Unmatched junction bases numbered 2, after V lost 7 bases and J lost 4 bases. The CDR3 contains 12 residues. The CDR3 DNA follows: TGTGCCAGCAAAGGACAGGGCACTGAAGCTTTCTTT. Translating gives CASKGQGTEAFF. Supplemented by reference TRBV2 and TRBJ1-1, the full variable domain reads EPEVTQTPSHQVTQMGQEVILRCVPISNHLYFYWYRQILGQKVEFLVSFYNNEISEKSEIFDDQFSVERPDGSNFTLKIRSTKLEDSAMYFCASKGQGTEAFFGQGTRLTVV.

This chain links TRBV15 with TRBJ1-2; D is undetermined. Germline CDR1 and CDR2: LNHNV and YYDKDF (reference sequence). This CDR3 region has 16 residues. Trimming shortened V by 0 bases and J by 2 bases, and 13 bases separated the two germline ends. The CDR3 here is CATSREGRRQNYGYTF. The DNA of the CDR3 is TGTGCCACCAGCAGAGAAGGTCGGCGGCAGAACTATGGCTACACCTTC.

As DNA, the CDR3 is TGTGCCAGCACAACGACCGGGGGGCGAGGAGGAAATTCACCCCTCCACTTT. This encodes CASTTTGGRGGNSPLHF. The J gene is TRBJ1-6, the V gene TRBV18, with D perhaps TRBD1 (6 bases). Germline V gene data show CDR1 as KGHSH and CDR2 as LQKENI. The CDR3 is 17 amino acids. The V gene lost 8 bases and the J gene lost 7 bases, with 24 bases spanning the gap.

The rearrangement uses TRBV7-9 and TRBJ1-1; D gene ambiguous. This CDR3 contains 14 residues. CDR1 is SEHNR, CDR2 FQNEAQ, per germline (reference sequence). Trimming pared 7 bases from V and 1 base from J, leaving 13 bases between. CDR3 protein: CASIPGIGNTEAFF. The CDR3 region has the DNA TGTGCCAGCATACCGGGGATTGGGAACACTGAAGCTTTCTTT.

The V and J genes are TRBV5-1 and TRBJ1-2, with a possible D match to TRBD1 (5 bases). The CDR3 has 15 amino acids. Germline V gene data show CDR1 as SGHRS and CDR2 as YFSETQ. Trimming stripped 7 bases from V and 2 bases from J, with 18 bases between. CDR3: CASSGGGRSNYGYTF. The CDR3, as DNA: TGCGCCAGCTCCGGGGGAGGGCGCTCCAACTATGGCTACACCTTC.

This clone was detected a few times. The chain uses TRBV5-4 and TRBJ1-4; D uncertain. The V gene lost 0 bases and the J gene lost 7 bases, with 10 bases spanning the gap. Germline loops: CDR1 SGHNT, CDR2 YYREEE (reference sequence). The CDR3 extends over 14 amino acids. CDR3: CASSLGQFSEKLFF. Written as DNA, the CDR3 is TGTGCCAGCAGCTTGGGCCAATTCAGTGAAAAACTGTTTTTT.

This clone came up once. The chain employs TRBV6-5 and TRBJ1-5, with D possibly TRBD1 on 6 matching bases. The CDR3 spans 15 residues. Deletions cut 0 bases from V and 6 bases from J, with 12 bases between. In germline, CDR1 is MNHEY, CDR2 SVGAGI. CDR3 sequence reads: CASSYSGGAGQPQHF. The CDR3 nucleotides read TGTGCCAGCAGTTACTCCGGGGGGGCGGGTCAGCCCCAGCATTTT.

V is TRBV3-1 (or the pseudogene TRBV3-2) and J is TRBJ2-5; D perhaps matches TRBD1 (6 bases). The CDR3 runs to 16 residues. Deletions cut 0 bases from V and 5 bases from J, with 16 bases between. Germline loops: CDR1 LGHDT, CDR2 YNNKEL (reference sequence). The CDR3 region has the DNA TGTGCCAGCAGCCAAGATTTGGCCAGGGGCCCGGAGACCCAGTACTTC. This codes for CASSQDLARGPETQYF.

V usage is TRBV5-6 and J usage is TRBJ2-1, with no clear D. CDR1 SGHDT and CDR2 YYEEEE come from the germline V gene. The CDR3 extends over 15 amino acids. V was pared by 4 bases and J by 0 bases, with 11 bases between. In DNA form, the CDR3 reads TGTGCCAGCAGCCAGACTTTTAACTCCTACAATGAGCAGTTCTTC. It yields the protein CASSQTFNSYNEQFF. Full variable domain (outside the CDR3, taken from reference TRBV5-6 and TRBJ2-1): DAGVTQSPTHLIKTRGQQVTLRCSPKSGHDTVSWYQQALGQGPQFIFQYYEEEERQRGNFPDRFSGHQFPNYSSELNVNALLLGDSALYLCASSQTFNSYNEQFFGPGTRLTVL.

The chain joins TRBV4-1 to TRBJ2-1; 8 nucleotides match TRBD1. J lost 0 bases, V lost 10 bases, and 5 bases had no gene match. Germline CDR1 is MGHRA and CDR2 is YSYEKL. This CDR3 has 14 residues. The CDR3: CATSGGISYNEQFF. In nucleotides, the CDR3 is TGCGCCACCTCAGGGGGCATCTCCTACAATGAGCAGTTCTTC.

The J gene is TRBJ1-2, the V gene TRBV27; 8 positions match TRBD1. The CDR3 loop spans 14 amino acids. Germline CDR1 is MNHEY and CDR2 is SMNVEV (reference sequence). With V trimmed by 2 bases and J by 5 bases, 4 bases remained unmatched. CDR3 coding DNA: TGTGCCAGCAGTTTAGCAGGGGGCTCGTATGGCTACACCTTC. Amino acid sequence: CASSLAGGSYGYTF.

This clone was detected only a few times. This chain links TRBV29-1 with TRBJ1-2, with 8 bases fitting TRBD1. This CDR3 comprises 16 residues. The germline CDR1 and CDR2 sequences are SQVTM and ANQGSEA. With V trimmed by 8 bases and J by 0 bases, 14 bases remained unmatched. CDR3 nucleotide sequence: TGCAGCCTAACCAAGCTCGGACAGGGAGCTAACTATGGCTACACCTTC. Translating gives CSLTKLGQGANYGYTF.

This rearrangement joins TRBV7-2 to TRBJ2-7, with unresolved D. The germline V and J ends were trimmed by 2 bases and 6 bases, with 5 bases remaining between them. The germline V gene has CDR1 SGHTA and CDR2 FQGNSA. This CDR3 contains 11 residues. CDR3 DNA: TGTGCCAGCAGCTTATCCCGCGAGCAGTACTTC. Translated: CASSLSREQYF.

V and J are TRBV6-4 and TRBJ2-7, with TRBD2 matching over 12 bases. Trimming removed 6 bases from V and 2 bases from J; junction bases left unmatched: 5. The CDR3 runs to 15 residues. Germline values: CDR1 MRHNA, CDR2 SNTAGT. CDR3 region: CASSAGLAGTYEQYF. The CDR3 DNA is TGTGCCAGCAGCGCCGGACTAGCGGGGACCTACGAGCAGTACTTC.

This chain's CDR3 is CASSYSRGRNEQYF. CDR3 DNA sequence: TGTGCCAGCAGTTACTCCAGGGGGCGAAACGAGCAGTACTTC. V is TRBV6-5 and J is TRBJ2-7; 8 nucleotides match TRBD1. V trimming: 0 bases; J trimming: 5 bases; junction bases outside the gene matches: 3. CDR1 is MNHEY, CDR2 SVGAGI, per germline. This CDR3 is built from 14 residues.

Comments on this clone: The same CDR3 is also encoded by other DNA sequences in this sample. The CDR3 coding sequence is TGTGCCAGCAGCTTAGGGGGACAGGGTTACGAGCAGTACTTC. Translating gives CASSLGGQGYEQYF. The chain links TRBV7-9 to TRBJ2-7, with 9 bases identical to TRBD1. Germline V gives CDR1 SEHNR, CDR2 FQNEAQ (reference sequence). Germline trimming cut 1 base from V and 4 bases from J; bases unmatched to any gene: 2. This CDR3 spans 14 amino acids. The whole variable domain, remainder taken from reference TRBV7-9 and TRBJ2-7, is DTGVSQNPRHKITKRGQNVTFRCDPISEHNRLYWYRQTLGQGPEFLTYFQNEAQLEKSRLLSDRFSAERPKGSFSTLEIQRTEQGDSAMYLCASSLGGQGYEQYFGPGTRLTVT.

The rearrangement joins TRBV18 to TRBJ1-5; D not resolved. The V gene's germline CDR1 is KGHSH and CDR2 LQKENI. V dropped 5 bases and J dropped 5 bases, with 10 bases sitting between them. This CDR3 spans 13 amino acids. CDR3 sequence: CASSTQRDQPQHF. The CDR3, as DNA: TGTGCCAGCTCAACCCAGCGAGATCAGCCCCAGCATTTT.